A selection of T cell receptor beta chains follows, all from one sample in a study of monozygotic twins with cystic fibrosis. Assay used: immunoSEQ multiplex PCR; TCRdb lists only in-frame clones, some missing. The sample includes tens of thousands of clones, approximately 97% of them seen just once. The sequenced sample consisted of blood. The source is a girl aged 2-10 years with cystic fibrosis. CDR3s include the opening cysteine and the closing phenylalanine or tryptophan. A D gene is named only where the DNA matches it firmly. A row's size may be missing; if present it is once, few, many or a size class.

CDR3nt	CDR3aa	v_gene	j_gene	abundance	d_gene
TGCGCCAGCATCCCGGGACAGGGGAGCACAGATACGCAGTATTTT	CASIPGQGSTDTQYF	TRBV4-1	TRBJ2-3	-	TRBD1
TGCGCCAGCAGCCATCCCCCGGGAGGGGCCTATAGCAATCAGCCCCAGCATTTT	CASSHPPGGAYSNQPQHF	TRBV4-1	TRBJ1-5	-	-
TGTGCCAGCAGCTTAGGGTCTGGGGCGGTCTTT	CASSLGSGAVF	TRBV7-2	TRBJ1-1	once	-
TGTGCCAGCTCACCTCGTGCTGTGCGGGACGATGGCTACACCTTC	CASSPRAVRDDGYTF	TRBV18	TRBJ1-2	-	-
TGCAGCGTTGAAACAGGGAATTATGGCTACACCTTC	CSVETGNYGYTF	TRBV29-1	TRBJ1-2	-	-
TGTGCCAGCAGCTTGGGTGGGACAGGGAGCTCCTACGAGCAGTACTTC	CASSLGGTGSSYEQYF	TRBV5-5	TRBJ2-7	-	TRBD1
TGTGCCAGCTCCCCGACTAGCGGGAGCACAGATACGCAGTATTTT	CASSPTSGSTDTQYF	TRBV9	TRBJ2-3	-	TRBD2
TGTGCCAGCAGCTCCCCCGGGGCCCCCGGAAACACCATATATTTT	CASSSPGAPGNTIYF	TRBV7-9	TRBJ1-3	-	-
TGTGCTAGTGGTTTCGCCTTAAATGAGGGGAGCTCCTACAATGAGCAGTTCTTC	CASGFALNEGSSYNEQFF	TRBV12-5	TRBJ2-1	-	-
TGTGCCAGCAGCTTCCTCGGACAGGGGATACGTAAAACCGGGGAGCTGTTTTTT	CASSFLGQGIRKTGELFF	TRBV14	TRBJ2-2	-	TRBD1
TGTGCCTGGGAAAGACAGGGAGGAGATGCTTTCTTT	CAWERQGGDAFF	TRBV30	TRBJ1-1	-	TRBD1
TGTGCCAGCAGCTCCAGCGGGAGTAGCTCAGATACGCAGTATTTT	CASSSSGSSSDTQYF	TRBV9	TRBJ2-3	-	TRBD2
TGTGCCAGCACCGCCTTTGGGACAGGAGCTCAGAACACCGGGGAGCTGTTTTTT	CASTAFGTGAQNTGELFF	TRBV2	TRBJ2-2	-	TRBD1
TGTGCCAGTAGTATATTAGGCGGACAGGGCAGCAATCAGCCCCAGCATTTT	CASSILGGQGSNQPQHF	TRBV19	TRBJ1-5	-	TRBD1
TGCGCCAGCAGCTTGTCTACACGGAGTCTCGGGGAGCAGTTCTTC	CASSLSTRSLGEQFF	TRBV5-1	TRBJ2-1	-	-
TGCGCCAGCAGCTTAGGCGGGACAGATACGCAGTATTTT	CASSLGGTDTQYF	TRBV5-1	TRBJ2-3	-	-
TGTGCCAGCAGCCCGTCCCTTGTGCGTAACACCATATATTTT	CASSPSLVRNTIYF	TRBV7-2	TRBJ1-3	-	-
TGTGCCAGCAGCCACCTCAGGGATACGCAGTATTTT	CASSHLRDTQYF	TRBV14	TRBJ2-3	-	-
TGTGCCACCAGCAGAGACCGCGGCCCTGGAAACACCATATATTTT	CATSRDRGPGNTIYF	TRBV15	TRBJ1-3	-	-
TGTGCCAGCAGCTCGCGGGACAGGACACCTCCGGGGGAGCAGTACTTC	CASSSRDRTPPGEQYF	TRBV5-5	TRBJ2-7	-	TRBD1
TGTGCCAGTAGTTGGGGGCGTAGCACAGATACGCAGTATTTT	CASSWGRSTDTQYF	TRBV19	TRBJ2-3	-	-
TGTGCCAGCTCACCCCTTCGACAGGGTAAGGGACACACTGAAGCTTTCTTT	CASSPLRQGKGHTEAFF	TRBV18	TRBJ1-1	-	TRBD1
TGTGCCAGCAGGGAGGGCTTTCTAAGCTCCTACGAGCAGTACTTC	CASREGFLSSYEQYF	TRBV2	TRBJ2-7	-	-
TGTGCCAGCAGCAACACTTATAAACAGGGCATAGATTACTATGGCTACACCTTC	CASSNTYKQGIDYYGYTF	TRBV21-1	TRBJ1-2	-	-
TGTGCCTGGAGTGTACGATGGACTAGCGGGAGGAGCACAGATACGCAGTATTTT	CAWSVRWTSGRSTDTQYF	TRBV30	TRBJ2-3	-	TRBD2
TGTGCCAGCAGCTTGGCCGCTAGCGGGAGGGCCAAATGCTCCTACGAGCAGTACTTC	CASSLAASGRAKCSYEQYF	TRBV5-7	TRBJ2-7	-	TRBD2
TGTGCCACCAGCAGAGTTTACCCAGGGGAGCAGTTCTTC	CATSRVYPGEQFF	TRBV15	TRBJ2-1	-	-